The source of this T cell receptor beta chain is a study of T cell repertoires in cytomegalovirus infection. J lost 3 bases, V lost 3 bases, and 11 bases had no gene match. The CDR3 has 17 amino acids. Germline CDR1 MGHRA, CDR2 YSYEKL. TCRdb processed the reads anew with MiXCR; each CDR3 protein has one entry. The data hold just under 550,000 distinct CDR3 sequences, with about 25% observed a single time. This sequence originates from a human donor in good health (CMV status not recorded). Some clones in this sample may be carry-over from other donors' samples. Specimen: PBMCs. This chain links TRBV4-1 with TRBJ2-3, with 8 bases identical to TRBD1. The CDR3 spells CASSHPGQGGWTDTQYF. CDR3 in DNA: TGCGCCAGCAGCCACCCCGGACAGGGTGGGTGGACAGATACGCAGTATTTT.